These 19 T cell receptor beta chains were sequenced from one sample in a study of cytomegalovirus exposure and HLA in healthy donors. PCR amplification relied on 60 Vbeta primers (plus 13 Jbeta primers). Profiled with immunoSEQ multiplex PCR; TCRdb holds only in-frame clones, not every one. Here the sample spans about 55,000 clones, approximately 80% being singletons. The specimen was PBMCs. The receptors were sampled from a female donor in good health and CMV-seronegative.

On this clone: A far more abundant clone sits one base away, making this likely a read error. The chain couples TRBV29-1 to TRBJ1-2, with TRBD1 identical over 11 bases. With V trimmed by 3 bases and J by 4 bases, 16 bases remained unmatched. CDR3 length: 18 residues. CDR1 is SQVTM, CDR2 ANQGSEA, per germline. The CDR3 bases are TGCAGCGTTGAGGGGTTAATCTGGACAGGGGGCGCAGGCTATGGCTACACCTTC. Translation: CSVEGLIWTGGAGYGYTF.

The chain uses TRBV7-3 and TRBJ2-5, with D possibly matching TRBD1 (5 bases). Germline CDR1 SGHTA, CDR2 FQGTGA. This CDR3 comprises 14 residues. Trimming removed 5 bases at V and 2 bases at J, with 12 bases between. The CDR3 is CASSPSAGQETQYF. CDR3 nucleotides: TGTGCCAGCAGCCCCTCTGCAGGGCAAGAGACCCAGTACTTC.

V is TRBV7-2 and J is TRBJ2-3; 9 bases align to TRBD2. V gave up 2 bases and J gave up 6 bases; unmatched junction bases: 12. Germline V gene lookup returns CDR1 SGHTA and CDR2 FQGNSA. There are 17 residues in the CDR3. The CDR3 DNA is TGTGCCAGCAGCTTATTAGTGGCGGGAGGGAGCTCCGATACGCAGTATTTT. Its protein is CASSLLVAGGSSDTQYF.

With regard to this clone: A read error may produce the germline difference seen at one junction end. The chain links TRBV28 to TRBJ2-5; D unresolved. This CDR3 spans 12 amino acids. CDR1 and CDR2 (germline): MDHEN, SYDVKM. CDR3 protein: CASSPPRATPYF. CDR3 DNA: TGTGCCAGCAGTCCCCCTCGAGCTACCCCGTACTTC.

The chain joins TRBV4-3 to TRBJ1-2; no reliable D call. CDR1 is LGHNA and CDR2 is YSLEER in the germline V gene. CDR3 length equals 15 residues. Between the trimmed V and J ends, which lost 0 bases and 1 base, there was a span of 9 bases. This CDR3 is CASSQDHTVNYGYTF. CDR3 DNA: TGCGCCAGCAGCCAAGATCACACCGTTAACTATGGCTACACCTTC.

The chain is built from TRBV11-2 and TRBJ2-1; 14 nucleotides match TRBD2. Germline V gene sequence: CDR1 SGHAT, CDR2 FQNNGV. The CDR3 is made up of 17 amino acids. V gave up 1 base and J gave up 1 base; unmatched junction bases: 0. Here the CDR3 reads CASSLGTSGGSYNEQFF. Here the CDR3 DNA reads TGTGCCAGCAGCTTAGGGACTAGCGGGGGGTCCTACAATGAGCAGTTCTTC.

The DNA of the CDR3 is TGTGCCAGCAGCCCGGGGGACAGGGGGGGCTATGGCTACACCTTC. Protein sequence: CASSPGDRGGYGYTF. The chain uses TRBV5-5 and TRBJ1-2; TRBD1 matches at 11 bases. The V gene end was trimmed by 4 bases and the J gene end by 4 bases; junction bases not matched to a gene: 6. This CDR3 comprises 15 residues. Germline-derived CDR1 and CDR2 are SGHKS and YYEKEE (reference sequence).

CDR3 sequence: CASSTLSGNTIYF. CDR3 in DNA: TGTGCCAGTAGTACCCTCTCTGGAAACACCATATATTTT. The V gene is TRBV19, the J gene TRBJ1-3; no reliable D call. Germline CDR1 and CDR2: LNHDA and SQIVND (reference sequence). The CDR3 is made up of 13 amino acids. V dropped 4 bases and J dropped 0 bases, with 4 bases sitting between them.

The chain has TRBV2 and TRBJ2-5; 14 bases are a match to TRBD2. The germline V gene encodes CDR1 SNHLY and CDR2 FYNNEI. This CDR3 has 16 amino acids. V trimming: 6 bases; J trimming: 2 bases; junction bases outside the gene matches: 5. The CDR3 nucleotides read TGTGCCAGCAGAAGCAGACTAGCGGGGGGGCAAGAGACCCAGTACTTC. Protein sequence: CASRSRLAGGQETQYF.

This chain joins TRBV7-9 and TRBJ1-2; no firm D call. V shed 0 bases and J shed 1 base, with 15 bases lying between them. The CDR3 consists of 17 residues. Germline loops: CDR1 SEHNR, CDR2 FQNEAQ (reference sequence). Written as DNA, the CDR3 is TGTGCCAGCAGCTTAGCCCCAAGCACAGAACTTAACTATGGCTACACCTTC. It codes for CASSLAPSTELNYGYTF.

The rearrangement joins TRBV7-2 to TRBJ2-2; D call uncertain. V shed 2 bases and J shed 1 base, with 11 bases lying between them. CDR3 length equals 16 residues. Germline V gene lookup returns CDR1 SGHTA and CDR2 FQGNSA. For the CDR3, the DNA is TGTGCCAGCAGCTTAACGGTCCCAGGGAACACCGGGGAGCTGTTTTTT. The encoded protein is CASSLTVPGNTGELFF.

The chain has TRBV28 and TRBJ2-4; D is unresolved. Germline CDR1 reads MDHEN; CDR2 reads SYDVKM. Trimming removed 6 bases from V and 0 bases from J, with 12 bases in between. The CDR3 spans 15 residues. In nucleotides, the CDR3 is TGTGCCAGCAGGTCCTCTGGGCTAGCCAAAAACATTCAGTACTTC. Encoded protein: CASRSSGLAKNIQYF.

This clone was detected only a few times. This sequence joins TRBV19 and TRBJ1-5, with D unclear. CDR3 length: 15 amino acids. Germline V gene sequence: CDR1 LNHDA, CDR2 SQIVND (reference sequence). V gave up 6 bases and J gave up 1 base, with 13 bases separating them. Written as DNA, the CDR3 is TGTGCCAGTAGGATAACATCGCGGAGCAATCAGCCCCAGCATTTT. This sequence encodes CASRITSRSNQPQHF.

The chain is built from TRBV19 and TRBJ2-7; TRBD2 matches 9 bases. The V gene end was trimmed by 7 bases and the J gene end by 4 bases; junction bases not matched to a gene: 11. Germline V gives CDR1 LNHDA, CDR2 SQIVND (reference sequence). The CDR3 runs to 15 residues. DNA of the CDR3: TGTGCCAGTAAACCTAGCGGGGCCGTAGGGTACGAGCAGTACTTC. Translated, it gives CASKPSGAVGYEQYF.

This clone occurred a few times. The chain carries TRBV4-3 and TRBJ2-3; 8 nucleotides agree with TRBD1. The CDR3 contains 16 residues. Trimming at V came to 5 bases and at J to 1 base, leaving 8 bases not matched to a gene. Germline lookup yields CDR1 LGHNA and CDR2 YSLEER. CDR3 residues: CASSYSAGQGTDTQYF. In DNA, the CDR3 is TGCGCCAGCAGCTATTCTGCGGGACAGGGCACAGATACGCAGTATTTT.

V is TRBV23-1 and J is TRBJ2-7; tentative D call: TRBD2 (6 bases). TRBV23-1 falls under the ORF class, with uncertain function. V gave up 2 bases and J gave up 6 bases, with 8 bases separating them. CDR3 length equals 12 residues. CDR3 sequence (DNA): TGCGCCAGCAGTCAAAGGGAGGTCGAGCAGTACTTC. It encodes CASSQREVEQYF.

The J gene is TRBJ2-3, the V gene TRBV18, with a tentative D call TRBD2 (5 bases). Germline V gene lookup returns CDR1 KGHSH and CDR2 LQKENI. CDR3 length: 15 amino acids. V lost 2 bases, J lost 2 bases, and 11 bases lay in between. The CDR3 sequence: CASSPRTGITDTQYF. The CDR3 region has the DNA TGTGCCAGCTCACCAAGGACGGGGATCACAGATACGCAGTATTTT.

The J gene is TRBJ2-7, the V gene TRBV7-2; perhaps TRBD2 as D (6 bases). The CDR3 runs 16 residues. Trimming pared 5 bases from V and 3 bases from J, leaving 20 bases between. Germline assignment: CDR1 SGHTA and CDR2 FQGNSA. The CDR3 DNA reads TGTGCCAGCAGCGGGGGGTTGGCGGGCACGCTCTACGAGCAGTACTTC. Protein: CASSGGLAGTLYEQYF.

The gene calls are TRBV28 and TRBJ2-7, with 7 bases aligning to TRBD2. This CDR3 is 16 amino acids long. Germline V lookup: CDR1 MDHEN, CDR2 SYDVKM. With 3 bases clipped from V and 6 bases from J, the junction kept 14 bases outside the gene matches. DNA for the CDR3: TGTGCCAGCAGTTTCCTGGGGGAGGGGAATAATAGCGAGCAGTACTTC. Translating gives CASSFLGEGNNSEQYF.